A single sample gave rise to the 27 T cell receptor beta chains below, sequenced in a study of T cell changes during pregnancy in multiple sclerosis. TCRdb's table, derived via immunoSEQ multiplex PCR, lists solely in-frame clones and lacks some. This sample has 75,000 to 95,000 clones; 94% occur once, and the top ten carry roughly 0.14%. Specimen: CD4+ T cells from peripheral blood mononuclear cells, collected after pregnancy. The receptors shown here come from a female donor with multiple sclerosis, enrolled in a pregnancy study.

In this sample, this clone turned up once. The chain uses TRBV6-4 and TRBJ2-1, with 14 bases fitting TRBD2. The CDR3 extends over 16 amino acids. Germline assignment: CDR1 MRHNA and CDR2 SNTAGT. V trimming: 5 bases; J trimming: 6 bases; junction bases outside the gene matches: 6. The CDR3 protein is CASSNPGLAGVNEQFF. The CDR3 bases are TGTGCCAGCAGTAACCCGGGACTAGCGGGGGTCAATGAGCAGTTCTTC.

The chain has TRBV28 and TRBJ2-7; D perhaps matches TRBD2 (5 bases). Trimming took off 6 bases at V and 7 bases at J, with 13 bases between the two ends. From germline, CDR1 is MDHEN and CDR2 SYDVKM. The CDR3 extends over 12 amino acids. CDR3 DNA: TGTGCCAGCAGGGGTGCGGGTACGGAGCAGTACTTC. Its translation is CASRGAGTEQYF.

V and J are TRBV5-6 and TRBJ2-7; weak D call: TRBD2 (5 bases). V lost 4 bases, J lost 4 bases, and 15 bases lay in between. Germline lookup yields CDR1 SGHDT and CDR2 YYEEEE. The CDR3 is 14 amino acids. Here the CDR3 reads CASSNTGTRYEQYF. The CDR3, as DNA: TGTGCCAGCAGCAATACGGGAACGAGGTACGAGCAGTACTTC.

The chain is built from TRBV5-1 and TRBJ2-7; 7 bases agree with TRBD1. This CDR3 region has 13 residues. Germline V gives CDR1 SGHRS, CDR2 YFSETQ. Losses at the gene ends were 3 bases for V and 3 bases for J; bases not matched to a gene: 3. The CDR3 is CASSSGQNYEQYF. The CDR3, as DNA: TGCGCCAGCAGCTCGGGACAGAACTACGAGCAGTACTTC.

The rearrangement links TRBV15 to TRBJ1-4, with 9 bases identical to TRBD1. Per the germline V gene, CDR1 is LNHNV and CDR2 is YYDKDF (reference sequence). The ends lost 7 bases at V and 5 bases at J; junction bases unmatched: 2. The CDR3 has 13 residues. The CDR3 bases are TGTGCCACCAACAGGGGGCCCAATGAAAAACTGTTTTTT. Amino acid sequence: CATNRGPNEKLFF.

The V call is TRBV18, the J call TRBJ2-1; 10 bases match TRBD1. The V gene's germline CDR1 is KGHSH and CDR2 LQKENI. The CDR3 covers 16 residues. V was pared by 4 bases and J by 4 bases, with 7 bases of the junction left unmatched. CDR3 nucleotides: TGTGCCAGCTCACTCGGACAGGGGGGCTTATACAATGAGCAGTTCTTC. As protein: CASSLGQGGLYNEQFF.

The CDR3 nucleotides read TGTGCCTGGAGTGCGACAGGGCTTTACACTGAAGCTTTCTTT. It specifies CAWSATGLYTEAFF. This rearrangement joins TRBV30 to TRBJ1-1, with 7 bases aligning to TRBD1. V dropped 1 base and J dropped 3; count of bases not matched to a gene: 5. The CDR3 covers 14 residues. Germline CDR1 and CDR2: GTSNPN and SVGIG (reference sequence).

The rearrangement uses TRBV4-3 and TRBJ1-6, with D perhaps matching TRBD1 (5 bases). Trimming shortened V by 2 bases and J by 1 base, and 12 bases separated the two germline ends. The CDR3 is made up of 17 amino acids. The V gene's germline CDR1 is LGHNA and CDR2 YSLEER. Here the CDR3 reads CASSQLSTGSYNSPLHF. The CDR3 bases are TGCGCCAGCAGCCAACTATCCACAGGATCCTATAATTCACCCCTCCACTTT.

V usage is TRBV2 and J usage is TRBJ1-5; TRBD1 aligns across 7 bases. V lost 0 bases, J lost 6 bases, and 2 bases stayed unmatched. Germline V gene lookup returns CDR1 SNHLY and CDR2 FYNNEI. This CDR3 comprises 14 residues. The CDR3 sequence is CASSEAPGGQPQHF. The CDR3 DNA sequence: TGTGCCAGCAGTGAAGCACCAGGGGGTCAGCCCCAGCATTTT.

The chain links TRBV27 to TRBJ2-1; 8 bases are shared with TRBD2. This CDR3 is built from 18 residues. Per germline, CDR1 MNHEY and CDR2 SMNVEV (reference sequence). The ends lost 2 bases at V and 4 bases at J; junction bases unmatched: 13. This CDR3 is CASSLRVGAGGPYNEQFF. In DNA, the CDR3 is TGTGCCAGCAGTTTACGAGTGGGGGCGGGAGGACCTTACAATGAGCAGTTCTTC.

The rearrangement uses TRBV28 and TRBJ2-3; D is possibly TRBD2 (6 bases). The CDR3 covers 14 residues. Germline V gene data show CDR1 as MDHEN and CDR2 as SYDVKM. Trimming removed 6 bases from V and 1 base from J, with 11 bases in between. The CDR3 nucleotides read TGTGCCAGCAGGTGGGACTCCGGCACAGATACGCAGTATTTT. This sequence encodes CASRWDSGTDTQYF.

This rearrangement joins TRBV15 to TRBJ2-1; 7 positions match TRBD2. The V segment lost 8 bases and the J segment 6 bases; nucleotides outside the gene matches: 4. This CDR3 is built from 12 residues. The germline CDR1 and CDR2 sequences are LNHNV and YYDKDF (reference sequence). In DNA form, the CDR3 reads TGTGCCACCTCCCGGGAGGCCAATGAGCAGTTCTTC. It translates to CATSREANEQFF.

The chain joins TRBV30 to TRBJ2-1; 12 bases are a match to TRBD2. The trim removed 2 bases at V and 12 bases at J, leaving 5 bases unmatched. This CDR3 has 13 amino acids. Germline V CDR1 and CDR2: GTSNPN, SVGIG (reference sequence). CDR3 residues: CAWSPGLAGAQFF. The CDR3 DNA reads TGTGCCTGGAGTCCGGGACTAGCGGGTGCGCAGTTCTTC.

The chain combines TRBV4-2 with TRBJ2-7; D is tentatively TRBD1 or TRBD2 (12 bases each). The CDR3 spans 19 residues. V lost 2 bases and J lost 6, with 29 bases in between. Germline-derived CDR1 and CDR2 are LGHNA and YNFKEQ. CDR3 bases: TGTGCCAGCAGCCAACGGGGACAGGGGGCTAGCGGGAGGGACGGCGAGCAGTACTTC. Protein: CASSQRGQGASGRDGEQYF.

The gene calls are TRBV7-3 and TRBJ2-2; 7 bases are shared with TRBD2. The ends lost 5 bases at V and 0 bases at J; junction bases unmatched: 12. The CDR3 length is 18 residues. CDR1 and CDR2 (germline): SGHTA, FQGTGA. CDR3 bases: TGTGCCAGCAGCCCCATCCCCTTGACTAGCTCGAACACCGGGGAGCTGTTTTTT. Translation gives CASSPIPLTSSNTGELFF. The full variable domain, with the rest looked up from reference TRBV7-3 and TRBJ2-2, is GAGVSQTPSNKVTEKGKYVELRCDPISGHTALYWYRQSLGQGPEFLIYFQGTGAADDSGLPNDRFFAVRPEGSVSTLKIQRTERGDSAVYLCASSPIPLTSSNTGELFFGEGSRLTVL.

V and J are TRBV6-6 and TRBJ1-5; D unresolved. CDR3 length equals 13 residues. The germline V and J ends were trimmed by 2 bases and 5 bases, with 7 bases remaining between them. Germline V gene sequence: CDR1 MNHNY, CDR2 SVGAGI (reference sequence). In nucleotides, the CDR3 is TGTGCCAGCAGTTACGAGTATTATCAGCCCCAGCATTTT. Amino acid sequence: CASSYEYYQPQHF.

CDR3: CASSPRTRYQETQYF. The CDR3 DNA is TGCGCCAGCAGCCCCCGGACTCGGTACCAAGAGACCCAGTACTTC. The rearrangement uses TRBV5-1 and TRBJ2-5, with D tentatively TRBD2 (5 bases). Trimming removed 4 bases at V and 0 bases at J, with 13 bases between. Germline CDR1 SGHRS, CDR2 YFSETQ. The length of the CDR3 is 15 residues.

The rearrangement joins TRBV7-2 to TRBJ2-1; 10 nucleotides align to TRBD2. Germline CDR1 and CDR2: SGHTA and FQGNSA. Unmatched junction bases numbered 5, after V lost 5 bases and J lost 1 base. There are 16 residues in the CDR3. CDR3 sequence: CASSPSGSRSYNEQFF. The CDR3, as DNA: TGTGCCAGCAGCCCTAGCGGGAGCAGGTCCTACAATGAGCAGTTCTTC. The variable domain in full, completed from reference TRBV7-2 and TRBJ2-1, reads GAGVSQSPSNKVTEKGKDVELRCDPISGHTALYWYRQSLGQGLEFLIYFQGNSAPDKSGLPSDRFSAERTGGSVSTLTIQRTQQEDSAVYLCASSPSGSRSYNEQFFGPGTRLTVL.

The CDR3 DNA follows: TGCAGCGTACTGGGACACCTGAGCTCCTACAATGAGCAGTTCTTC. It encodes CSVLGHLSSYNEQFF. This chain links TRBV29-1 with TRBJ2-1, with D possibly TRBD1 on 6 matching bases. The CDR3 contains 15 residues. Trimming stripped 6 bases from V and 0 bases from J, with 15 bases between. CDR1 and CDR2 (germline): SQVTM, ANQGSEA.

This chain links TRBV18 with TRBJ1-2; D unclear. The V end lost 3 bases, the J end lost 4 bases, and 9 bases lay between the germline ends. Germline CDR1 KGHSH, CDR2 LQKENI. The CDR3 runs 13 residues. CDR3 bases: TGTGCCAGCTCACCGGGCCACAGCTATGGCTACACCTTC. The encoded protein is CASSPGHSYGYTF.

This rearrangement joins TRBV11-1 to TRBJ2-6, with 9 nucleotides matching TRBD1. The ends lost 5 bases at V and 7 bases at J; junction bases unmatched: 12. Germline CDR1 reads SGHAT; CDR2 reads FQDESV (reference sequence). The CDR3 is 17 residues long. The DNA for the CDR3 is TGTGCCAGCAGCGAGGGACAGGGCCCTCTTCGTGCCAACGTCCTGACTTTC. It encodes CASSEGQGPLRANVLTF.

The chain carries TRBV5-6 and TRBJ2-5, with TRBD2 matching 7 bases. Trimming cost V 3 bases and J 4 bases; bases outside gene matches: 6. The CDR3 spans 14 residues. The germline CDR1 and CDR2 sequences are SGHDT and YYEEEE. Here the CDR3 DNA reads TGTGCCAGCAGCTCCCCTCCTAGCGGAGAGACCCAGTACTTC. It is translated as CASSSPPSGETQYF. Variable domain in full (rest from reference TRBV5-6 and TRBJ2-5): DAGVTQSPTHLIKTRGQQVTLRCSPKSGHDTVSWYQQALGQGPQFIFQYYEEEERQRGNFPDRFSGHQFPNYSSELNVNALLLGDSALYLCASSSPPSGETQYFGPGTRLLVL.

This chain uses TRBV28 with TRBJ1-3, with a weak D call TRBD1 (5 bases). V lost 5 bases and J lost 4, with 21 bases in between. CDR1 MDHEN and CDR2 SYDVKM come from the germline V gene. The CDR3 contains 17 residues. The CDR3 region has the DNA TGTGCCAGCAGTCGGGTGACTCCGGGCCCAGGGGGAAACACCATATATTTT. Its translation is CASSRVTPGPGGNTIYF.

J is TRBJ2-1 and V is TRBV11-2; TRBD2 aligns across 9 bases. This CDR3 is 15 amino acids long. V shed 2 bases and J 10 bases; nucleotides not matched to a gene: 9. From germline, CDR1 is SGHAT and CDR2 FQNNGV. The CDR3 reads CASSLRTSASIEQFF. The CDR3 bases are TGTGCCAGCAGCTTACGGACTAGCGCCTCTATCGAGCAGTTCTTC.

J is TRBJ2-1 and V is TRBV7-9, with D possibly being TRBD2 (5 bases). The CDR3 is 16 residues long. CDR1 SEHNR and CDR2 FQNEAQ come from the germline V gene (reference sequence). The germline V and J ends were trimmed by 1 base and 4 bases, with 14 bases remaining between them. CDR3: CASSLGQVGEYNEQFF. In nucleotides, the CDR3 is TGTGCCAGCAGCTTAGGGCAAGTGGGAGAATACAATGAGCAGTTCTTC. Full variable domain (remainder filled in from reference TRBV7-9 and TRBJ2-1): DTGVSQNPRHKITKRGQNVTFRCDPISEHNRLYWYRQTLGQGPEFLTYFQNEAQLEKSRLLSDRFSAERPKGSFSTLEIQRTEQGDSAMYLCASSLGQVGEYNEQFFGPGTRLTVL.

The genes are TRBV5-1 and TRBJ2-5; 9 positions match TRBD2. Germline V gene lookup returns CDR1 SGHRS and CDR2 YFSETQ. The CDR3 covers 16 residues. V was pared by 0 bases and J by 5 bases, with 8 bases of the junction left unmatched. CDR3 region: CASSLVVSGSGETQYF. CDR3 coding DNA: TGCGCCAGCAGCTTGGTAGTTAGCGGGAGCGGCGAGACCCAGTACTTC.

The CDR3, as DNA: TGTGCCAGCAGCCTCGGTCTAGCAGGAGGGAACACTGAAGCTTTCTTT. Protein product: CASSLGLAGGNTEAFF. The chain employs TRBV4-2 and TRBJ1-1; D uncertain. CDR1 and CDR2 from the germline V gene are LGHNA and YNFKEQ. The CDR3 totals 16 residues. The ends were cut back, 4 bases at V and 1 base at J, with 16 bases in the middle.